The 25 T cell receptor beta chains below were found in one sample sequenced in a study of technical replicates of blood from a few donors. The data were produced by immunoSEQ multiplex PCR, yet TCRdb's version contains in-frame clones alone and is incomplete. The sample lists 60,000 to 65,000 clones; around 92% were seen once. What was sequenced was PBMCs. These receptors came from a human donor in good health. Some clones in this sample may be carry-over from other donors' samples.

In nucleotides, the CDR3 is TGCGCCAGCAGCTTCGGGACAGGGTGGAACTATGGCTACACCTTC. As protein: CASSFGTGWNYGYTF. The chain uses TRBV5-1 and TRBJ1-2, with 9 bases that match TRBD1. V shed 2 bases, J shed 2 bases, and the junction held 4 bases outside the gene matches. Germline loops: CDR1 SGHRS, CDR2 YFSETQ. The CDR3 runs 15 residues.

The rearrangement uses TRBV7-9 and TRBJ1-4; D is undetermined. Trimming took 3 bases from V and 5 from J, leaving 10 bases between them. This CDR3 spans 14 amino acids. The germline V gene encodes CDR1 SEHNR and CDR2 FQNEAQ (reference sequence). This CDR3 is CASSLNRENEKLFF. CDR3 sequence (DNA): TGTGCCAGCAGCTTGAACCGAGAGAATGAAAAACTGTTTTTT. Variable domain in full (rest from reference TRBV7-9 and TRBJ1-4): DTGVSQNPRHKITKRGQNVTFRCDPISEHNRLYWYRQTLGQGPEFLTYFQNEAQLEKSRLLSDRFSAERPKGSFSTLEIQRTEQGDSAMYLCASSLNRENEKLFFGSGTQLSVL.

The V call is TRBV6-5, the J call TRBJ2-7; 8 bases line up with TRBD1. Trimming took 0 bases from V and 0 from J; bases not matched to a gene: 4. The CDR3 runs to 16 residues. Germline V lookup: CDR1 MNHEY, CDR2 SVGAGI. CDR3 loop: CASSYSGQGHSYEQYF. CDR3 nucleotides: TGTGCCAGCAGTTACTCCGGACAGGGCCACTCCTACGAGCAGTACTTC.

The chain recombines TRBV5-1 with TRBJ1-3; D is unclear. V was shortened by 2 bases and J by 4 bases, with 16 bases between the two germline ends. CDR3 length equals 16 residues. In germline, CDR1 is SGHRS, CDR2 YFSETQ. CDR3 nucleotide sequence: TGCGCCAGCAGCTTAGCCGGACTGCGGAGGGGAAACACCATATATTTT. Translated: CASSLAGLRRGNTIYF.

The chain is built from TRBV4-3 and TRBJ2-5; 12 bases fit TRBD2. Germline V gives CDR1 LGHNA, CDR2 YSLEER. V gave up 5 bases and J gave up 3 bases; unmatched junction bases: 13. This CDR3 region has 18 residues. The CDR3 sequence: CASSWGPGTSGLKETQYF. The DNA of the CDR3 is TGCGCCAGCAGCTGGGGGCCCGGGACTAGCGGGCTAAAAGAGACCCAGTACTTC.

The V and J genes are TRBV4-2 and TRBJ2-1; TRBD2 matches 10 bases. Germline trimming cut 4 bases from V and 5 bases from J; bases unmatched to any gene: 8. This CDR3 contains 16 residues. Germline V gives CDR1 LGHNA, CDR2 YNFKEQ. The CDR3 nucleotides are TGTGCCAGCAGCCGACCCGGGACTAGCGACGACAATGAGCAGTTCTTC. This translates into CASSRPGTSDDNEQFF.

The chain is built from TRBV5-4 and TRBJ2-1, with TRBD2 matching 8 bases. V lost 2 bases to trimming and J lost 2 bases; unmatched junction nucleotides: 3. Germline V gene sequence: CDR1 SGHNT, CDR2 YYREEE (reference sequence). This CDR3 is built from 15 residues. The CDR3 here is CASSFGAGAYNEQFF. The CDR3 bases are TGTGCCAGCAGCTTTGGAGCGGGGGCCTACAATGAGCAGTTCTTC.

CDR3 in amino acids: CASSHYTGTGVYEQYF. The CDR3 nucleotides read TGTGCCAGTTCTCATTATACCGGGACAGGGGTCTACGAGCAGTACTTC. This rearrangement joins TRBV19 to TRBJ2-7, with 10 bases fitting TRBD1. CDR1 is LNHDA, CDR2 SQIVND, per germline (reference sequence). V gave up 8 bases and J gave up 3 bases; unmatched junction bases: 13. CDR3 length equals 16 residues.

This sequence joins TRBV11-2 and TRBJ2-7; D ambiguous. CDR1 is SGHAT, CDR2 FQNNGV, per germline. The CDR3 has 14 amino acids. V lost 2 bases and J lost 7, with 15 bases in between. CDR3 protein: CASSLLPPPGEQYF. The DNA of the CDR3 is TGTGCCAGCAGCTTACTCCCCCCTCCCGGGGAGCAGTACTTC.

The chain links TRBV21-1 to TRBJ2-1; the D call TRBD1 from the table was never checked on the DNA. TRBV21-1 is tagged as a pseudogene. This CDR3 has 16 residues. This chain's CDR3 is CASSKSAGTGWDEQFF. As DNA, the CDR3 is TGTGCCAGCAGCAAAAGTGCAGGAACAGGGTGGGATGAGCAGTTCTTC.

The chain recombines TRBV6-1 with TRBJ1-2; TRBD1 agrees at 7 bases. Per the germline V gene, CDR1 is MNHNS and CDR2 is SASEGT. The CDR3 is made up of 11 amino acids. Trimming took 8 bases from V and 7 from J; bases not matched to a gene: 4. The CDR3 DNA follows: TGTGCCAGCGCCAGACAGGGTGGCTACACCTTC. Its protein is CASARQGGYTF.

The chain employs TRBV6-5 and TRBJ1-4; 8 bases are a match to TRBD1. The junction had 10 bases not matched to a gene; V was cut back by 8 bases and J by 8 bases. Germline CDR1 is MNHEY and CDR2 is SVGAGI. The CDR3 runs 14 residues. DNA for the CDR3: TGTGCCAGCGGAAAAGGACAGGGAGGGGAAAAACTGTTTTTT. This translates into CASGKGQGGEKLFF.

V gene TRBV11-2 combines with J gene TRBJ2-7; D unclear. The germline CDR1 and CDR2 sequences are SGHAT and FQNNGV. CDR3 length: 12 amino acids. The V gene lost 3 bases and the J gene lost 2 bases, with 5 bases spanning the gap. The CDR3 coding sequence is TGTGCCAGCAGCTTCCATCCCTACGAGCAGTACTTC. Amino acid sequence: CASSFHPYEQYF.

This clone has only a few counts. The J gene is TRBJ1-3, the V gene TRBV6-5; possible D gene TRBD1, 6 bases. This CDR3 has 14 residues. The V and J ends lost 6 bases and 2 bases respectively, with 11 bases between them. From germline, CDR1 is MNHEY and CDR2 SVGAGI. The CDR3 region is CASSHRVTGNTIYF. DNA of the CDR3: TGTGCCAGCAGCCACAGGGTTACTGGAAACACCATATATTTT.

The chain is built from TRBV5-1 and TRBJ2-3; a possible D gene is TRBD1 (5 bases). This CDR3 region has 15 residues. From germline, CDR1 is SGHRS and CDR2 YFSETQ. The V end was cut by 4 bases, the J end by 6 bases, with 18 bases between. CDR3 bases: TGCGCCAGCAGCAGACGAAAGGGGTCTGGGGATACGCAGTATTTT. Translated, it gives CASSRRKGSGDTQYF.

This clone turned up a few times. The chain is built from TRBV14 and TRBJ1-2; D gene unclear. Trimming cost V 5 bases and J 8 bases, with 9 bases left between them. Germline V CDR1 and CDR2: SGHDN, FVKESK. This CDR3 region has 11 residues. The CDR3 DNA is TGTGCCAGCAGCTCAGGAGGAGGCTACACCTTC. Protein sequence: CASSSGGGYTF.

The chain recombines TRBV30 with TRBJ1-3; D call uncertain. The germline CDR1 and CDR2 sequences are GTSNPN and SVGIG (reference sequence). Deletions cut 2 bases from V and 6 bases from J, with 17 bases between. This CDR3 is 15 amino acids long. The CDR3, as DNA: TGTGCCTGGAGTCCTCGGGGAGGCGTTGAAAACACCATATATTTT. This translates into CAWSPRGGVENTIYF. Supplemented by reference TRBV30 and TRBJ1-3, the full variable domain reads SQTIHQWPATLVQPVGSPLSLECTVEGTSNPNLYWYRQAAGRGLQLLFYSVGIGQISSEVPQNLSASRPQDRQFILSSKKLLLSDSGFYLCAWSPRGGVENTIYFGEGSWLTVV.

The chain couples TRBV7-2 to TRBJ1-2, with no clear D. From germline, CDR1 is SGHTA and CDR2 FQGNSA. This CDR3 spans 15 amino acids. Deletions cut 2 bases from V and 2 bases from J, with 12 bases between. The CDR3 loop reads CASSLSVAQNYGYTF. The CDR3 region has the DNA TGTGCCAGCAGCTTATCTGTGGCCCAGAACTATGGCTACACCTTC.

The chain carries TRBV6-1 and TRBJ2-1; 10 positions agree with TRBD2. The CDR3 sequence is 16 residues long. Germline V lookup: CDR1 MNHNS, CDR2 SASEGT. Germline trimming cut 4 bases from V and 2 bases from J; bases unmatched to any gene: 5. As DNA, the CDR3 is TGTGCCAGCAGTGCCCGGACTAGCGGAGCCTACAATGAGCAGTTCTTC. This gives the protein CASSARTSGAYNEQFF.

The rearrangement links TRBV5-8 to TRBJ1-1; D remains unclear. Germline V CDR1 and CDR2: SGHTS, YDEGEE. The CDR3 totals 13 residues. V was pared by 0 bases and J by 1 base, with 4 bases between. The CDR3 bases are TGTGCCAGCAGCTTGGACAGGAACACTGAAGCTTTCTTT. Residues: CASSLDRNTEAFF.

The rearrangement uses TRBV5-6 and TRBJ1-2, with 7 bases matching TRBD1. The CDR3 spans 14 residues. The trim removed 6 bases at V and 8 bases at J, leaving 13 bases unmatched. The germline gives CDR1 SGHDT, CDR2 YYEEEE. DNA for the CDR3: TGTGCCAGCAATCCGGGGGGGACAGCCTCCGGCTACACCTTC. Translation: CASNPGGTASGYTF.

The count of this clone is one. J is TRBJ2-3 and V is TRBV5-6; D is uncertain. The V gene's germline CDR1 is SGHDT and CDR2 YYEEEE. CDR3 length equals 14 residues. Trimming removed 1 base from V and 2 bases from J, with 8 bases in between. The CDR3 nucleotides read TGTGCCAGCAGCTTGCTTGACTTCACAGATACGCAGTATTTT. Protein sequence: CASSLLDFTDTQYF.

The chain recombines TRBV12-5 with TRBJ2-3, with 12 bases fitting TRBD2. The CDR3 covers 18 residues. CDR1 is LGHNT, CDR2 FRNRAP, per germline. The junction had 9 bases not matched to a gene; V was cut back by 2 bases and J by 3 bases. The CDR3 region is CASGLSRLAGVLTDTQYF. CDR3 DNA sequence: TGTGCTAGTGGTTTGTCCCGACTAGCGGGAGTGTTAACAGATACGCAGTATTTT.

The chain uses TRBV13 and TRBJ1-2; TRBD1 is a possible D gene (5 bases). V was pared by 0 bases and J by 7 bases, with 12 bases between. Germline values: CDR1 PRHDT, CDR2 FYEKMQ (reference sequence). The CDR3 loop spans 14 amino acids. DNA of the CDR3: TGTGCCAGCAGCTTAGGCCGGGGGTCCAGTGGCTACACCTTC. Its translation is CASSLGRGSSGYTF.

This chain connects TRBV2 to TRBJ1-1, with D possibly matching TRBD1 (6 bases). This CDR3 spans 15 amino acids. Trimming pared 8 bases from V and 4 bases from J, leaving 20 bases between. Germline V gene data show CDR1 as SNHLY and CDR2 as FYNNEI. The CDR3 is CASEGDGGAGTEAFF. In DNA form, the CDR3 reads TGTGCCAGCGAAGGAGATGGGGGGGCGGGCACTGAAGCTTTCTTT.